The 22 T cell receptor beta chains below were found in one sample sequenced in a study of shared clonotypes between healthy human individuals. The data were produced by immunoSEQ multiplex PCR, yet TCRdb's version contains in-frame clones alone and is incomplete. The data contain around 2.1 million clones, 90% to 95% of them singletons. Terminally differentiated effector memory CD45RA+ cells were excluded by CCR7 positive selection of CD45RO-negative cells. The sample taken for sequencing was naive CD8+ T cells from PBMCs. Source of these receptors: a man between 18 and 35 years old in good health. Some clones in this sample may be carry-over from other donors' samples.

The CDR3 DNA follows: TGCGCCAGCAGCTTCCGACTAGCGGGCACAGATACGCAGTATTTT. Amino acids: CASSFRLAGTDTQYF. The V and J genes are TRBV5-1 and TRBJ2-3, with 9 bases that match TRBD2. This CDR3 comprises 15 residues. Trimming cost V 2 bases and J 1 base; bases outside gene matches: 2. Germline values: CDR1 SGHRS, CDR2 YFSETQ.

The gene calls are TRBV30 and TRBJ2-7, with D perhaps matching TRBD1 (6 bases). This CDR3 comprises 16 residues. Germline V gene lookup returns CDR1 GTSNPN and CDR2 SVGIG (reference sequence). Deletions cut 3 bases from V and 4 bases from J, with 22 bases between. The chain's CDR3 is CAWSASTGTSAYEQYF. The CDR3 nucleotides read TGTGCCTGGAGCGCTTCCACCGGGACATCCGCGTACGAGCAGTACTTC.

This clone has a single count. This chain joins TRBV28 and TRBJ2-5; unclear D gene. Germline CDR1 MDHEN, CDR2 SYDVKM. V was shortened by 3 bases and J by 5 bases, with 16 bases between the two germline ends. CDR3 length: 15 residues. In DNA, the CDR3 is TGTGCCAGCAGTTTTGATGGCAGCCCCTGGGAGACCCAGTACTTC. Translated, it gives CASSFDGSPWETQYF.

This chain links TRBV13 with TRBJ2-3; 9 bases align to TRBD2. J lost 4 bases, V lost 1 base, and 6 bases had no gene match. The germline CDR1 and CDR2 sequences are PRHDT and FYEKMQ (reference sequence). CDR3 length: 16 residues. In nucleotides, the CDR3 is TGTGCCAGCAGCTTAGACCCACTAGCGGGCCCAGATACGCAGTATTTT. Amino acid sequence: CASSLDPLAGPDTQYF.

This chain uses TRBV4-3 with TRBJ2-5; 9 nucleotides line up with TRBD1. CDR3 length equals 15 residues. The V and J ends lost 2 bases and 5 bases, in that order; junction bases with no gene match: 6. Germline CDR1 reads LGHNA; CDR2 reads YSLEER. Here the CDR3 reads CASSQSPGQGETQYF. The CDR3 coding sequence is TGCGCCAGCAGCCAATCTCCGGGACAGGGCGAGACCCAGTACTTC.

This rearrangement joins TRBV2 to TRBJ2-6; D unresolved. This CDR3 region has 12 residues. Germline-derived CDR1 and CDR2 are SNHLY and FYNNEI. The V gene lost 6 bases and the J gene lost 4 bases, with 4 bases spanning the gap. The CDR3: CASRSGANVLTF. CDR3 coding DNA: TGTGCCAGCAGGAGCGGGGCCAACGTCCTGACTTTC.

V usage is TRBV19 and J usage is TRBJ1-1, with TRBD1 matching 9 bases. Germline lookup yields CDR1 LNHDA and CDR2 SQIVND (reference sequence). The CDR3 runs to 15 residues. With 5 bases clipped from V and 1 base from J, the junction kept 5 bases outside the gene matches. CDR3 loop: CASSPWTGANTEAFF. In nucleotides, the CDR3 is TGTGCCAGTAGTCCCTGGACAGGGGCGAACACTGAAGCTTTCTTT.

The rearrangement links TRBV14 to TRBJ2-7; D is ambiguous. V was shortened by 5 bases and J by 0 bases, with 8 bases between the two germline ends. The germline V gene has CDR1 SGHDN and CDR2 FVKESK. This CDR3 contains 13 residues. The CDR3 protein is CASSTHHSYEQYF. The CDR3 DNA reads TGTGCCAGCAGCACCCACCACTCCTACGAGCAGTACTTC.

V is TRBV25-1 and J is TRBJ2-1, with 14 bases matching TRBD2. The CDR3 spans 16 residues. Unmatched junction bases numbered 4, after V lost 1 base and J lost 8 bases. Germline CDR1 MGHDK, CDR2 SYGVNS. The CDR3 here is CASSEFGLAGGYEQFF. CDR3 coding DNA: TGTGCCAGCAGTGAATTTGGACTAGCGGGAGGTTATGAGCAGTTCTTC.

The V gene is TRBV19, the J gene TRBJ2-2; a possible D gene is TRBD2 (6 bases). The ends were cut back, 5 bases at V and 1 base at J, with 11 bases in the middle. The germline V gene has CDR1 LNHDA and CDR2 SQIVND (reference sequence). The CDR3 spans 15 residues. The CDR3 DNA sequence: TGTGCCAGTAGTTTTAGGCGGGAGAACACCGGGGAGCTGTTTTTT. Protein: CASSFRRENTGELFF.

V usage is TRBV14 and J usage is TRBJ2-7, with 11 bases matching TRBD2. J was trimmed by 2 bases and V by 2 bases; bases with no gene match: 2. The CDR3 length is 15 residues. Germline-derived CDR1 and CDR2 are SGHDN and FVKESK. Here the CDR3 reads CASSQRLAGPYEQYF. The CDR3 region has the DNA TGTGCCAGCAGCCAAAGACTAGCGGGACCCTACGAGCAGTACTTC.

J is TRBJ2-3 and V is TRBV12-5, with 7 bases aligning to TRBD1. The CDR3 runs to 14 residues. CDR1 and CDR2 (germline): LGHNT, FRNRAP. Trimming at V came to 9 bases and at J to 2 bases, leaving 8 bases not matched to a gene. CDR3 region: CASLLGTATDTQYF. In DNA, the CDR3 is TGTGCTAGCCTACTCGGGACAGCCACAGATACGCAGTATTTT.

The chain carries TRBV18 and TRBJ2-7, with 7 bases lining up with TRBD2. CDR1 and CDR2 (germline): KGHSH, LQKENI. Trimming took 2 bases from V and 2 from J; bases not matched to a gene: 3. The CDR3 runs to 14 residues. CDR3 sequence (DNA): TGTGCCAGCTCACCAGGCGGGAGTGCCTACGAGCAGTACTTC. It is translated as CASSPGGSAYEQYF.

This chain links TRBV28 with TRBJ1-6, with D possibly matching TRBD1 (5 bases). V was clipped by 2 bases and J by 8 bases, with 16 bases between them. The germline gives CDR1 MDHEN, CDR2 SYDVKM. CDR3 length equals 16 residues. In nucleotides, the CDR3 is TGTGCCAGCAGTTTACCAACCCAGGGACCATATTCACCCCTCCACTTT. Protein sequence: CASSLPTQGPYSPLHF.

CDR3 protein: CASSLATWGEVTQYF. The CDR3 nucleotides are TGCGCCAGCAGCTTGGCGACCTGGGGGGAAGTGACCCAGTACTTC. The V call is TRBV5-1, the J call TRBJ2-5; D is possibly TRBD2 (6 bases). V shed 0 bases and J shed 7 bases, with 16 bases lying between them. Looked up from germline, CDR1 is SGHRS and CDR2 is YFSETQ. The CDR3 contains 15 residues.

DNA for the CDR3: TGTGCCAGCATTCTGACAGAATCCCCCGGGGAGCTGTTTTTT. It yields the protein CASILTESPGELFF. The V gene is TRBV2, the J gene TRBJ2-2; D is possibly TRBD1 (5 bases). The CDR3 sequence is 14 residues long. Trimming took 7 bases from V and 6 from J, leaving 15 bases between them. Germline CDR1 reads SNHLY; CDR2 reads FYNNEI.

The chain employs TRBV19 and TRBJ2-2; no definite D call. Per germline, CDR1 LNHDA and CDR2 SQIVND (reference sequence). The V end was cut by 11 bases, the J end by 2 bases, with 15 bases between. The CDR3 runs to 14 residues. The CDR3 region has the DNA TGTGCCTGCTCCCGGTTCCCTAACACCGGGGAGCTGTTTTTT. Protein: CACSRFPNTGELFF.

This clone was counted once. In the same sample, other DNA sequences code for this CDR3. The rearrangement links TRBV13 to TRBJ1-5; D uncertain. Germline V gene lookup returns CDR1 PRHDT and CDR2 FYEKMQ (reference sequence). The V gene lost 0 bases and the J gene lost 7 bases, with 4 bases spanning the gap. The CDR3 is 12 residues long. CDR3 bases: TGTGCCAGCAGCTTAGGCCGGCAGCCCCAGCATTTT. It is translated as CASSLGRQPQHF.

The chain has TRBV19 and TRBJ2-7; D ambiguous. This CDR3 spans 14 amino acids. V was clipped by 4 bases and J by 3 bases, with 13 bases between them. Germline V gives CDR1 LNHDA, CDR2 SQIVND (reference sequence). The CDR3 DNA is TGTGCCAGTAGTAGGACGGATGCCATCTACGAGCAGTACTTC. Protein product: CASSRTDAIYEQYF.

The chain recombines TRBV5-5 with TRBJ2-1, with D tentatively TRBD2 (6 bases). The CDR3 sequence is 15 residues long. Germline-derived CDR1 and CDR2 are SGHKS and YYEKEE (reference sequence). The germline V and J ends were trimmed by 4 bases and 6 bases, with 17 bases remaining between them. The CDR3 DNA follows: TGTGCCAGCAGCACTTCCCCGGGACTCCCCAATGAGCAGTTCTTC. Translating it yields CASSTSPGLPNEQFF.

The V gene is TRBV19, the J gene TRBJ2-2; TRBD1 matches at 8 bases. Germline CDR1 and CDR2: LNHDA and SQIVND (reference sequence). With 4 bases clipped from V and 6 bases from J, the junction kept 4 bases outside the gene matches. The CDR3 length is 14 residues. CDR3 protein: CASSTLQGAGELFF. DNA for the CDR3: TGTGCCAGTAGTACGCTACAGGGGGCCGGGGAGCTGTTTTTT.

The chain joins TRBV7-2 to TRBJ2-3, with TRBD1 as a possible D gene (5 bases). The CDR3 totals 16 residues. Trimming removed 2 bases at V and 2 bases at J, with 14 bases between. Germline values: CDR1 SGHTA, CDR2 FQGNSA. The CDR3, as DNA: TGTGCCAGCAGCTTATCCATGGTTGGGGCCACAGATACGCAGTATTTT. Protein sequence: CASSLSMVGATDTQYF.